This T cell receptor beta chain is drawn from a study of Ad26.COV2.S vaccination and SARS-CoV-2 variants (dated by TCRdb to 2020 to 2022). Background on the whole study: Vaccine-arm donors were drawn from COV1001, a multicentre, randomized, double-blind, placebo-controlled phase I-IIa trial of Ad26.COV2.S in healthy adults. The specificity and breadth of SARS-CoV-2-reactive T cell receptors after Ad26.COV2.S vaccination were assessed by TCRbeta repertoire sequencing. Ad26.COV2.S was administered intramuscularly at 5 x 10^10 or 1 x 10^11 viral particles, either as a single shot or as two shots given 56 days apart. Participants in the trial were split at random into five groups of five each, receiving low-dose or high-dose Ad26.COV2.S once or twice, or else placebo on both occasions. A total of approximately 32 samples were included in the TCR-sequenced set, comprising some 20 Ad26.COV2.S vaccine recipients, 5 placebo recipients and 8 SARS-CoV-2 convalescent individuals. Blinding of investigators to trial group allocation was maintained during experiments and outcome assessment.

About this clone itself: Which antigen it targets is not known. No much larger clone exists at a distance of one base, and base qualities are not known.

Results and caveats for the whole study, not just this receptor: The study was not powered to compare responses between vaccine doses or regimens. According to the authors, total T cell responses may have been underestimated by the TCR breadth and depth analyses. Vaccine and placebo recipients had comparable non-spike TCR breadth, which fits with the vaccine containing only spike. Compared with placebo recipients, Ad26.COV2.S recipients showed higher spike-specific TCR breadth (P = 0.0014). After vaccination, spike-specific CD8+ and CD4+ T cell responses were reported to show substantial breadth.

Taken from the germline V gene, the CDR1 and CDR2 loops are SGHVS and FQNEAQ. Taken from cysteine to phenylalanine, the CDR3 has 16 residues. The sequence is cut down to CDR3 DNA, 48 bases in frame from base 1. V is pared back by 5 bases and J by 1 base, with 17 bases lying between the germline termini. The treatment or condition label on this specimen signifies: 15 to 20 received Ad26.COV2.S at low or high dose, single or two shots; five or six received placebo; per-sample allocation not given. Repertoires of vaccine and placebo recipients were sequenced from samples taken on day 63 after the first injection. Cohort 1b enrolled some 25 adults aged 18-55 years at a single site in Boston, USA, between 29 July and 7 August 2020. Ad26.COV2.S consisted of a replication-incompetent adenovirus type 26 vector by which a prefusion-stabilized SARS-CoV-2 spike protein from the original Wuhan strain was expressed.

The immunoSEQ Assay was used to sequence TCRbeta CDR3 regions. After extraction, genomic DNA underwent amplification by bias-controlled multiplex PCR, followed by high-throughput sequencing. Regarding the original processing steps: To quantify the absolute abundance of every unique TCRbeta CDR3 region, sequences were collapsed and filtered. T cell fraction was estimated by normalization of TCRbeta template counts to usable DNA, with usable DNA being measured through amplification of reference genes present in all nucleated cells. Repertoire TCRs were annotated as SARS-CoV-2-specific by exact matching of V gene, CDR3 amino acid sequence and J gene to a known reactive TCR set. The reference SARS-CoV-2 TCR set was derived from MIRA and filtered for enrichment in COVID-19-positive ImmuneCODE repertoires, a step that removed public or cross-reactive TCRs. Based on the MIRA antigens, annotated TCRs were further analysed at the level of specific ORF or position within ORF. Breadth was defined as annotated unique rearrangements over total unique productive rearrangements; depth was the summed frequency of those rearrangements. Group comparisons of TCR breadth used two-sided Wilcoxon rank-sum tests. The table comes from immuneACCESS by way of TCRdb, which keeps in-frame sequences with V and J called. Part of the clones is missing from these tables; in studies checked, under half for an unresolved V gene and the rest for unknown reasons. That table gives V, J and clone size, and the DNA gave D and trimming. The sample includes under 500,000 clones, with about 90% observed a single time. Of the sample, approximately 1.7% falls within the top ten clones.

The chain employs TRBV7-8 and TRBJ2-5; a confident D gene designation cannot be given. The receptor's source is a person aged 18-65 years who received the Ad26.COV2.S COVID-19 vaccine or a placebo. The sequences come from peripheral blood, collected in a trial of Ad26.COV2.S vaccine versus placebo. DNA sequence: TGTGCCAGCAGCCAAACCCCGGACGGGCTCCAAGAGACCCAGTACTTC. This gives the protein CASSQTPDGLQETQYF. With all but the CDR3 taken from the reference TRBV7-8 and TRBJ2-5 genes, the full variable domain is: GAGVSQSPRYKVAKRGQDVALRCDPISGHVSLFWYQQALGQGPEFLTYFQNEAQLDKSGLPSDRFFAERPEGSVSTLKIQRTQQEDSAVYLCASSQTPDGLQETQYFGPGTRLLVL.